This is a list of T cell receptor beta chains from one sample in a study of T cell responses to AZD1222 COVID-19 vaccine. Clones were sequenced by immunoSEQ multiplex PCR, and TCRdb holds only the in-frame ones, with some missing. In the table there are around 150,000 clones, around nine tenths of which are singletons. Here the sequenced sample was peripheral blood, taken 28 days after the second AZD1222 dose. The receptor set was obtained from an adult who received the AZD1222 COVID-19 vaccine. Each CDR3 is given without its conserved first and last residue. Fields, in order: V gene, J gene, CDR3 protein.

TRBV9	TRBJ2-3	ASSVGLGSTDTQY
TRBV5-4	TRBJ2-7	ASSPRGLAGGEPEQY
TRBV9	TRBJ2-7	ASSVEDGRASLEQY
TRBV7-8	TRBJ2-2	ASSLSVGELF
TRBV7-9	TRBJ1-1	ASSLAQVNTEAF
TRBV5-1	TRBJ2-3	ASSFQMQRSDTQY
TRBV20-1	TRBJ1-1	SARHPREAF
TRBV15	TRBJ2-3	ATSSRYRVSTDTQY
TRBV24-1	TRBJ2-5	ATILGGKETQY
TRBV9	TRBJ2-4	ASSAEVPDIQY
TRBV23-1	TRBJ1-5	ASSLIRTGPGSYSNQPQH
TRBV6-5	TRBJ1-1	ASSSTGSRITEAF
TRBV27	TRBJ2-1	ASTWGNEQF
TRBV7-6	TRBJ2-7	ASSLSGAYEQY
TRBV10-3	TRBJ2-7	AISETDRGIPYEQY
TRBV7-8	TRBJ1-4	ASSWERTGLNEKLF
TRBV12-3/TRBV12-4	TRBJ1-5	ASSSGLWQH
TRBV6-4	TRBJ1-1	ASSVGDETEAF
TRBV18	TRBJ2-1	ASSPPRTSANGRHNEQF
TRBV9	TRBJ1-1	ASSGQGFNTEAF
TRBV12-3/TRBV12-4	TRBJ2-5	ASGQEQETQY
TRBV7-8	TRBJ2-2	ASSLLSGQGVNTGELF
TRBV16	TRBJ1-5	ASSLAGGDESNQPQH
TRBV6-5	TRBJ2-7	ASRTTAYEQY
TRBV7-2	TRBJ1-2	ASSLEVHRTNYGYT
TRBV2	TRBJ2-7	ASSGGGTYEQY
TRBV28	TRBJ1-5	ASSLGPNQPQH
TRBV3-1/TRBV3-2	TRBJ1-1	ASSQGNTEAF
TRBV18	TRBJ2-3	ASSPRERADTQY
TRBV6-6	TRBJ1-3	ASSYRSGSGNTIY
TRBV2	TRBJ2-1	ASSELVGQTYNEQF
TRBV25-1	TRBJ2-2	ASRGGGSNTGELF
TRBV5-1	TRBJ1-6	ASSLENSPLH
TRBV27	TRBJ2-2	ASRKGTGELF
TRBV6-1	TRBJ2-7	ASSELGGGAYEQY
TRBV12-3/TRBV12-4	TRBJ2-1	ASSLDRNEQF
TRBV18	TRBJ1-4	ASSRDDATNEKLF
TRBV5-5	TRBJ2-4	ASSLETEYC
TRBV10-2	TRBJ1-2	ASSGRGENYGYT
TRBV19	TRBJ1-2	ASSRGQDGDYGYT
TRBV27	TRBJ1-1	ASSSPGTGSPNTEAF
TRBV11-2	TRBJ1-1	ASSSRLGGRVAEAF
TRBV5-1	TRBJ2-3	ASSLADSPSTDTQY
TRBV18	TRBJ1-1	ASSKEGGDTEAF
TRBV4-1	TRBJ1-2	ASSQDRAVVNYGYT
TRBV3-1/TRBV3-2	TRBJ1-2	ASSQAGTNYGYT
TRBV4-1	TRBJ2-3	ASSQGLATSTDTQY
TRBV5-5	TRBJ2-3	ASSLSPGQGASDTQY
TRBV19	TRBJ1-1	ASNAGWGTEAF
TRBV7-6	TRBJ2-1	ASSLVSVGGYNEQF
TRBV19	TRBJ2-7	ASSIAGLAGGRTYEQY
TRBV27	TRBJ2-7	ASSWGQLYEQY
TRBV18	TRBJ1-5	ASSPLPRGLGQPQH
TRBV21-1	TRBJ1-4	ASSHTETNEKLF
TRBV7-9	TRBJ1-5	ASSLEGGETQPQH
TRBV5-1	TRBJ1-1	ASSLGRGNTEAF
TRBV7-8	TRBJ2-2	ASSLGLAGVTGELF
TRBV19	TRBJ1-2	ASKVTDNYGYT
TRBV3-1/TRBV3-2	TRBJ2-2	ASSQDRMNTGELF
TRBV5-1	TRBJ1-3	ASSSETSGNTIY